The next 21 T cell receptor beta chains were all read from a single sample in a study of CD8 T cells in ankylosing spondylitis. TCRdb reprocessed the 5' RACE reads via MiXCR and lists one record per CDR3 protein. The sample includes tens of thousands of distinct CDR3 sequences, about 5.7% of them seen just once. The sequencing sample was made of blood, either unsorted or a sorted T cell fraction (not recorded which). The receptors come from a male donor with ankylosing spondylitis or in good health (not recorded which).

Many counts were recorded for this clonotype. The rearrangement uses TRBV3-1 and TRBJ2-5; a possible D gene is TRBD2 (5 bases). The germline V gene has CDR1 LGHDT and CDR2 YNNKEL (reference sequence). CDR3 length equals 14 residues. With 2 bases removed from V and 5 bases from J, the gap between germline ends came to 12 bases. Here the CDR3 DNA reads TGTGCCAGCAGCCAACCCACGGGATTGGAGACCCAGTACTTC. Protein: CASSQPTGLETQYF.

This clonotype was counted ten times or more. The chain couples TRBV4-3 to TRBJ2-2; D uncertain. V was trimmed by 4 bases and J by 4 bases, leaving 13 bases between them. The CDR3 covers 15 residues. Germline CDR1 LGHNA, CDR2 YSLEER. The CDR3 DNA is TGCGCCAGCAGCCTAGTGGACGGGTTCACCGGGGAGCTGTTTTTT. This encodes CASSLVDGFTGELFF.

This clonotype appeared many times. The J gene is TRBJ1-1, the V gene TRBV15; no firm D call. Germline loops: CDR1 LNHNV, CDR2 YYDKDF (reference sequence). Trimming removed 5 bases from V and 8 bases from J, with 15 bases in between. This CDR3 region has 13 residues. The CDR3 loop is CATSWGEGSEAFF. CDR3 nucleotides: TGTGCCACCAGCTGGGGAGAGGGCTCCGAAGCTTTCTTT.

This clonotype came up many times. This chain links TRBV5-1 with TRBJ2-1; 7 nucleotides match TRBD1. CDR1 and CDR2 from the germline V gene are SGHRS and YFSETQ. Germline trimming cut 2 bases from V and 9 bases from J; bases unmatched to any gene: 11. CDR3 length: 15 residues. CDR3: CASSFRDSSTGEQFF. The DNA for the CDR3 is TGCGCCAGCAGCTTCCGGGACAGCTCCACGGGTGAGCAGTTCTTC.

The V call is TRBV3-1, the J call TRBJ1-1, with a weak D call TRBD1 (6 bases). V dropped 6 bases and J dropped 1 base, with 12 bases sitting between them. This CDR3 has 14 amino acids. Germline V lookup: CDR1 LGHDT, CDR2 YNNKEL (reference sequence). CDR3: CASRPGQRNTEAFF. The CDR3 bases are TGTGCCAGCAGACCAGGACAGCGGAACACTGAAGCTTTCTTT.

This clonotype occurred many times. The DNA for the CDR3 is TGCGCCAGCAGCAACCCGGGACAGGGGATCTCCTACGAGCAGTACTTC. This codes for CASSNPGQGISYEQYF. This chain links TRBV5-1 with TRBJ2-7; 10 bases are a match to TRBD1. In germline, CDR1 is SGHRS, CDR2 YFSETQ. With V trimmed by 4 bases and J by 0 bases, 7 bases remained unmatched. The CDR3 is 16 residues long.

Note on this clonotype: One end of the junction does not line up with germline, which may come from a read error. V gene TRBV4-1 combines with J gene TRBJ1-1; D not certain. Per germline, CDR1 MGHRA and CDR2 YSYEKL. The CDR3 has 11 residues. As DNA, the CDR3 is TGCGCCAGCAGCCCGCCCGCTATCAAAGGGTTT. Amino acids: CASSPPAIKGF.

This clonotype was seen repeatedly, ten times or more. The chain couples TRBV4-3 to TRBJ1-3; no clear D. Looked up from germline, CDR1 is LGHNA and CDR2 is YSLEER. CDR3 length equals 13 residues. The V and J ends lost 1 base and 4 bases respectively, with 5 bases between them. CDR3 sequence reads: CASSQAFGNTIYF. CDR3 DNA: TGCGCCAGCAGCCAAGCATTCGGAAACACCATATATTTT.

This clonotype was found many times. The chain joins TRBV12-3 or TRBV12-4 to TRBJ2-5; 13 bases fit TRBD2. The CDR3 runs 16 residues. Trimming took 6 bases from V and 5 from J; bases not matched to a gene: 9. CDR3 sequence (DNA): TGTGCCAGCAGGATTCAGGGACTAGCGGGATCGGAGACCCAGTACTTC. It translates to CASRIQGLAGSETQYF.

This clonotype was seen many times. The chain has TRBV20-1 and TRBJ1-3, with 12 bases lining up with TRBD1. The V segment lost 2 bases and the J segment 7 bases; nucleotides outside the gene matches: 9. Germline CDR1 and CDR2: DFQATT and SNEGSKA (reference sequence). This CDR3 is 16 amino acids long. The CDR3 DNA reads TGCAGTGCTAGAAGTCCGGGACAGGGGGCGAAGAACACCATATATTTT. Its translation: CSARSPGQGAKNTIYF.

This clonotype was observed many times. This chain uses TRBV20-1 with TRBJ2-1; tentative D call: TRBD2 (7 bases). The germline V and J ends were trimmed by 5 bases and 7 bases, with 18 bases remaining between them. The V gene's germline CDR1 is DFQATT and CDR2 SNEGSKA (reference sequence). CDR3 length equals 14 residues. In nucleotides, the CDR3 is TGCAGTGCTGTCTCGCGGGGGCCCCAAAATGAGCAGTTCTTC. Its protein is CSAVSRGPQNEQFF.

This clonotype was seen repeatedly, ten times or more. The J gene is TRBJ2-2, the V gene TRBV5-1; D gene unclear. The CDR3 runs to 16 residues. In germline, CDR1 is SGHRS, CDR2 YFSETQ. V lost 0 bases, J lost 0 bases, and 9 bases lay in between. The CDR3 nucleotides read TGCGCCAGCAGCTTGGTGGGGTCTCCGAACACCGGGGAGCTGTTTTTT. It yields the protein CASSLVGSPNTGELFF.

This clonotype was found many times. V and J are TRBV12-3 or TRBV12-4 and TRBJ2-7, with 7 bases aligning to TRBD2. V lost 6 bases and J lost 2; bases outside the gene matches: 7. The CDR3 covers 14 residues. This CDR3 is CASSQSGATYEQYF. The CDR3 coding sequence is TGTGCCAGCAGCCAAAGCGGGGCAACCTACGAGCAGTACTTC.

This clonotype was counted many times. The rearrangement uses TRBV6-1 and TRBJ1-1; D is unresolved. This CDR3 spans 17 amino acids. Germline CDR1 MNHNS, CDR2 SASEGT. V was clipped by 6 bases and J by 3 bases, with 23 bases between them. CDR3 residues: CASRILKSHLEDTEAFF. In DNA, the CDR3 is TGTGCCAGCAGAATACTAAAAAGTCATCTTGAGGACACTGAAGCTTTCTTT.

This clonotype showed up many times. V usage is TRBV5-1 and J usage is TRBJ2-3; 8 positions match TRBD2. CDR3 length: 18 residues. From germline, CDR1 is SGHRS and CDR2 YFSETQ. With V trimmed by 2 bases and J by 1 base, 12 bases remained unmatched. The CDR3 loop reads CASSFNPATSVGTDTQYF. The DNA of the CDR3 is TGCGCCAGCAGCTTCAATCCCGCGACTAGCGTGGGCACAGATACGCAGTATTTT.

This clonotype was seen at least ten times. The rearrangement uses TRBV5-1 and TRBJ2-3; 10 bases are a match to TRBD2. The junction had 7 bases not matched to a gene; V was cut back by 9 bases and J by 3 bases. Germline loops: CDR1 SGHRS, CDR2 YFSETQ. This CDR3 is built from 14 residues. The chain's CDR3 is CATRTSGVTDTQYF. The CDR3 bases are TGCGCCACACGGACTAGCGGCGTAACAGATACGCAGTATTTT.

Points on this clonotype: The CDR3 end shows no conserved phenylalanine or tryptophan, and so a read error is likely. The chain uses TRBV2 and TRBJ2-5; D is uncertain. This CDR3 is 17 amino acids long. Germline V CDR1 and CDR2: SNHLY, FYNNEI. This CDR3 reads CVSSDDTVATNQETQYL. The CDR3 coding sequence is TGTGTCAGCAGTGACGACACGGTAGCTACAAACCAAGAGACCCAGTACCTC.

This clonotype was detected many times. This chain connects TRBV4-1 to TRBJ1-2; 7 bases line up with TRBD1. Germline CDR1 reads MGHRA; CDR2 reads YSYEKL. The CDR3 has 14 amino acids. V shed 1 base, J shed 12 bases, and the junction held 11 bases outside the gene matches. The DNA of the CDR3 is TGCGCCAGCAGCCAAGGAGACAGGGTGGCTGGGGACACCTTC. It specifies CASSQGDRVAGDTF.

This clonotype has ten or more counts. This chain links TRBV11-2 with TRBJ2-1; D unresolved. CDR3 length: 12 amino acids. Per germline, CDR1 SGHAT and CDR2 FQNNGV. The ends were cut back, 1 base at V and 8 bases at J, with 6 bases in the middle. CDR3 protein: CASSLASHEQFF. The CDR3 region has the DNA TGTGCCAGCAGCTTAGCTTCCCATGAGCAGTTCTTC.

This clonotype was observed at least ten times. The gene calls are TRBV20-1 and TRBJ2-5; the D is unclear. The CDR3 extends over 11 amino acids. Germline-derived CDR1 and CDR2 are DFQATT and SNEGSKA (reference sequence). The V end lost 3 bases, the J end lost 4 bases, and 6 bases lay between the germline ends. The CDR3 spells CSASIRETQYF. CDR3 coding DNA: TGCAGTGCTAGTATAAGAGAGACCCAGTACTTC.

The rearrangement links TRBV7-2 to TRBJ2-1, with a tentative D call TRBD2 (5 bases). Trimming removed 4 bases from V and 5 bases from J, with 12 bases in between. The CDR3 covers 14 residues. Germline CDR1 reads SGHTA; CDR2 reads FQGNSA. DNA of the CDR3: TGTGCCAGCAGCTCCCGGGGATTCAACAATGAGCAGTTCTTC. This codes for CASSSRGFNNEQFF.